The 26 T cell receptor beta chains reported below all come from one sample, sequenced in a study of blood T cell repertoires in COVID-19. The protocol was immunoSEQ multiplex PCR, while the TCRdb copy is restricted to in-frame clones and leaves out a portion. Here the sample spans more than 110,000 clones, 65% to 85% being singletons. Material for sequencing was peripheral blood. These receptors were collected from a woman aged 60-75 years with acute or convalescent COVID-19.

The V and J genes are TRBV18 and TRBJ1-1; maybe TRBD1 (5 bases). Germline V CDR1 and CDR2: KGHSH, LQKENI. Trimming pared 3 bases from V and 1 base from J, leaving 9 bases between. This CDR3 is built from 14 residues. CDR3 DNA: TGTGCCAGCTCACCGGGGGAGGGGAACACTGAAGCTTTCTTT. The encoded protein is CASSPGEGNTEAFF.

The chain couples TRBV24-1 to TRBJ2-2, with 7 bases matching TRBD1. V lost 1 base and J lost 2; bases outside the gene matches: 3. Germline V gene sequence: CDR1 KGHDR, CDR2 SFDVKD. This CDR3 is built from 16 residues. CDR3 DNA: TGTGCCACCAGTGATTTCCGACAGGGAAACACCGGGGAGCTGTTTTTT. Protein: CATSDFRQGNTGELFF.

The chain uses TRBV25-1 and TRBJ1-2; 7 nucleotides agree with TRBD1. Germline CDR1 is MGHDK and CDR2 is SYGVNS. Unmatched junction bases numbered 10, after V lost 2 bases and J lost 7 bases. The CDR3 totals 15 residues. CDR3 nucleotide sequence: TGTGCCAGCAGTGAAGCCCTGACAGGGAGAAGTGGCTACACCTTC. Translation: CASSEALTGRSGYTF.

The chain couples TRBV24-1 to TRBJ2-7; 7 nucleotides line up with TRBD1. The CDR3 sequence is 15 residues long. Germline-derived CDR1 and CDR2 are KGHDR and SFDVKD. V lost 3 bases, J lost 4 bases, and 8 bases stayed unmatched. CDR3 loop: CATSDTQGEWYEQYF. The CDR3 DNA reads TGTGCCACCAGTGATACCCAGGGGGAATGGTACGAGCAGTACTTC.

V gene TRBV5-6 combines with J gene TRBJ2-7; tentative D call: TRBD2 (5 bases). CDR3 length: 15 residues. The germline CDR1 and CDR2 sequences are SGHDT and YYEEEE. Trimming cost V 4 bases and J 6 bases, with 20 bases left between them. CDR3 in amino acids: CASSRTLKVSGEQYF. For the CDR3, the DNA is TGTGCCAGCAGCAGGACCCTCAAGGTAAGCGGCGAGCAGTACTTC.

The V gene is TRBV29-1, the J gene TRBJ2-1; D perhaps matches TRBD1 (5 bases). This CDR3 contains 14 residues. Germline V gene data show CDR1 as SQVTM and CDR2 as ANQGSEA. The germline V and J ends were trimmed by 4 bases and 8 bases, with 18 bases remaining between them. The CDR3 loop is CSVAPRVALYEQFF. CDR3 coding DNA: TGCAGCGTTGCCCCCAGGGTAGCCCTCTATGAGCAGTTCTTC.

This chain connects TRBV27 to TRBJ2-3; TRBD2 might be the D (6 bases). The CDR3 is 13 amino acids. Germline CDR1 MNHEY, CDR2 SMNVEV (reference sequence). Trimming cost V 5 bases and J 10 bases, with 16 bases left between them. The CDR3, as DNA: TGTGCCAGCAGTCCGGGACTCTCGGCTGCGCAGTATTTT. Protein: CASSPGLSAAQYF.

This chain connects TRBV19 to TRBJ2-7; D is unclear. This CDR3 region has 13 residues. V shed 3 bases and J shed 1 base, with 7 bases lying between them. Germline V gene data show CDR1 as LNHDA and CDR2 as SQIVND (reference sequence). The CDR3 loop reads CASSISTSYEQYF. The CDR3 bases are TGTGCCAGTAGTATTTCCACATCCTACGAGCAGTACTTC.

The J gene is TRBJ1-4, the V gene TRBV6-6; D is ambiguous. V gave up 7 bases and J gave up 8 bases, with 11 bases separating them. The CDR3 is 12 amino acids. Germline V gene data show CDR1 as MNHNY and CDR2 as SVGAGI (reference sequence). CDR3 sequence reads: CASNSWREKLFF. The CDR3, as DNA: TGTGCCAGCAATTCTTGGAGGGAAAAACTGTTTTTT.

The genes are TRBV27 and TRBJ2-1; 10 bases match TRBD1. This CDR3 contains 15 residues. J was trimmed by 14 bases and V by 5 bases; bases with no gene match: 15. Per the germline V gene, CDR1 is MNHEY and CDR2 is SMNVEV (reference sequence). CDR3 DNA: TGTGCCAGCAGTCCACGTGGACAGGGGGGATTTTGGAAGTTCTTC. Its translation is CASSPRGQGGFWKFF.

V usage is TRBV9 and J usage is TRBJ1-3; 7 positions match TRBD1. There are 15 residues in the CDR3. The ends lost 4 bases at V and 0 bases at J; junction bases unmatched: 4. Germline loops: CDR1 SGDLS, CDR2 YYNGEE. CDR3 in DNA: TGTGCCAGCAGCTCCCGACAGGGCTCTGGAAACACCATATATTTT. It specifies CASSSRQGSGNTIYF.

The chain carries TRBV7-9 and TRBJ2-6; no definite D call. Trimming cost V 5 bases and J 3 bases, with 8 bases left between them. The CDR3 is 14 residues long. The germline V gene encodes CDR1 SEHNR and CDR2 FQNEAQ (reference sequence). The CDR3 region is CASSRVRGANVLTF. In DNA, the CDR3 is TGTGCCAGCAGCCGAGTACGTGGGGCCAACGTCCTGACTTTC.

This rearrangement joins TRBV3-1 (or the pseudogene TRBV3-2) to TRBJ2-7, with 8 bases that match TRBD2. Germline V CDR1 and CDR2: LGHDT, YNNKEL (reference sequence). The CDR3 is 13 amino acids. Losses at the gene ends were 3 bases for V and 6 bases for J; bases not matched to a gene: 4. The CDR3 region has the DNA TGTGCCAGCAGCCAGGGACTAGTCTTCGAGCAGTACTTC. Translated, it gives CASSQGLVFEQYF.

The chain links TRBV25-1 to TRBJ1-2; no clear D. The CDR3 runs 13 residues. CDR1 is MGHDK and CDR2 is SYGVNS in the germline V gene. V was shortened by 5 bases and J by 2 bases, with 9 bases between the two germline ends. The CDR3 sequence is CASSSGQNYGYTF. CDR3 DNA sequence: TGTGCCAGCAGTTCTGGCCAGAACTATGGCTACACCTTC.

V and J are TRBV12-3 or TRBV12-4 and TRBJ1-2; TRBD1 might be the D (6 bases). The CDR3 totals 11 residues. Trimming took 10 bases from V and 8 from J, leaving 14 bases between them. The CDR3 loop is CATQGTLGYTF. Here the CDR3 DNA reads TGTGCCACACAGGGCACGCTCGGCTACACCTTC.

This chain connects TRBV7-9 to TRBJ1-2; possibly TRBD1 for D (5 bases). This CDR3 spans 14 amino acids. V was clipped by 1 base and J by 6 bases, with 12 bases between them. The germline V gene encodes CDR1 SEHNR and CDR2 FQNEAQ (reference sequence). The CDR3 nucleotides read TGTGCCAGCAGCTTAGGACAGTCGAGTGATGGCTACACCTTC. Translating gives CASSLGQSSDGYTF. Using reference TRBV7-9 and TRBJ1-2 for the parts outside the CDR3, the full variable domain is DTGVSQNPRHKITKRGQNVTFRCDPISEHNRLYWYRQTLGQGPEFLTYFQNEAQLEKSRLLSDRFSAERPKGSFSTLEIQRTEQGDSAMYLCASSLGQSSDGYTFGSGTRLTVV.

The rearrangement joins TRBV7-3 to TRBJ2-1, with 9 bases identical to TRBD2. J gave up 5 bases and V 4 bases, and 6 bases lay outside the gene matches. This CDR3 comprises 15 residues. Per the germline V gene, CDR1 is SGHTA and CDR2 is FQGTGA. CDR3 bases: TGTGCCAGCAGCTCTCTTAGCGGGAGCAACAATGAGCAGTTCTTC. This translates into CASSSLSGSNNEQFF. Looking up the rest from reference TRBV7-3 and TRBJ2-1 gives the full variable domain: GAGVSQTPSNKVTEKGKYVELRCDPISGHTALYWYRQSLGQGPEFLIYFQGTGAADDSGLPNDRFFAVRPEGSVSTLKIQRTERGDSAVYLCASSSLSGSNNEQFFGPGTRLTVL.

This clone has just a few counts. The rearrangement links TRBV5-4 to TRBJ2-7; TRBD2 matches at 12 bases. Unmatched junction bases numbered 3, after V lost 4 bases and J lost 4 bases. There are 14 residues in the CDR3. Germline values: CDR1 SGHNT, CDR2 YYREEE (reference sequence). The CDR3 sequence: CASSVTSGSYEQYF. CDR3 sequence (DNA): TGTGCCAGCAGCGTGACTAGCGGGAGTTACGAGCAGTACTTC.

V and J are TRBV4-2 and TRBJ2-5; TRBD2 aligns across 14 bases. Looked up from germline, CDR1 is LGHNA and CDR2 is YNFKEQ. With V trimmed by 4 bases and J by 5 bases, 9 bases remained unmatched. The CDR3 runs 17 residues. The CDR3: CASSPTGLAGGGETQYF. DNA for the CDR3: TGTGCCAGCAGCCCTACCGGACTAGCGGGAGGAGGGGAGACCCAGTACTTC.

The genes are TRBV10-1 and TRBJ2-5; D may be TRBD2 (6 bases). Per germline, CDR1 WNHNN and CDR2 SYGVQD (reference sequence). Trimming took off 3 bases at V and 5 bases at J, with 10 bases between the two ends. This CDR3 has 13 residues. The CDR3 DNA reads TGCGCCAGCAGTGAAGTTGGAGGGGAGACCCAGTACTTC. Translation gives CASSEVGGETQYF.

The chain links TRBV18 to TRBJ2-5; 8 bases match TRBD1. Germline CDR1 and CDR2: KGHSH and LQKENI. This CDR3 comprises 16 residues. The trim removed 0 bases at V and 4 bases at J, leaving 7 bases unmatched. CDR3 in DNA: TGTGCCAGCTCACCACCGTATTCAGGGGGCAGAGAGACCCAGTACTTC. As protein: CASSPPYSGGRETQYF.

The chain couples TRBV19 to TRBJ2-7; D gene unclear. This CDR3 has 14 residues. Trimming cost V 4 bases and J 2 bases, with 12 bases left between them. Germline V gene sequence: CDR1 LNHDA, CDR2 SQIVND (reference sequence). The CDR3 DNA reads as TGTGCCAGTAGTAAAGGATCCGACACCTACGAGCAGTACTTC. It is translated as CASSKGSDTYEQYF.

The V gene is TRBV19, the J gene TRBJ1-1, with D possibly being TRBD1 (6 bases). From germline, CDR1 is LNHDA and CDR2 SQIVND (reference sequence). This CDR3 comprises 16 residues. The germline V and J ends were trimmed by 10 bases and 1 base, with 22 bases remaining between them. CDR3 DNA: TGTGCCACCGCCTCCAGGGGAGGGGCGAAGAACACTGAAGCTTTCTTT. It specifies CATASRGGAKNTEAFF.

CDR3 region: CASSLGHLRDRGVGNTIYF. In nucleotides, the CDR3 is TGTGCCAGCAGCTTAGGTCATCTCCGGGACAGGGGTGTTGGAAACACCATATATTTT. The chain joins TRBV13 to TRBJ1-3, with 10 bases identical to TRBD1. This CDR3 comprises 19 residues. Germline CDR1 PRHDT, CDR2 FYEKMQ (reference sequence). Losses at the gene ends were 0 bases for V and 3 bases for J; bases not matched to a gene: 11.

At least ten counts were recorded for this clone. The chain employs TRBV29-1 and TRBJ2-1; a possible D gene is TRBD2 (5 bases). The V end was cut by 7 bases, the J end by 6 bases, with 7 bases between. The germline CDR1 and CDR2 sequences are SQVTM and ANQGSEA. The CDR3 runs to 10 residues. The CDR3, as DNA: TGCAGCGCTGCGGGCAATGAGCAGTTCTTC. Its protein product is CSAAGNEQFF.

The CDR3 nucleotides are TGTGCCAGCAGCTCCGGTTATCAGGGACAGCCCCAGCATTTT. This encodes CASSSGYQGQPQHF. V and J are TRBV13 and TRBJ1-5; weak D call: TRBD1 (5 bases). The CDR3 extends over 14 amino acids. Deletions cut 4 bases from V and 7 bases from J, with 14 bases between. Germline V CDR1 and CDR2: PRHDT, FYEKMQ (reference sequence).